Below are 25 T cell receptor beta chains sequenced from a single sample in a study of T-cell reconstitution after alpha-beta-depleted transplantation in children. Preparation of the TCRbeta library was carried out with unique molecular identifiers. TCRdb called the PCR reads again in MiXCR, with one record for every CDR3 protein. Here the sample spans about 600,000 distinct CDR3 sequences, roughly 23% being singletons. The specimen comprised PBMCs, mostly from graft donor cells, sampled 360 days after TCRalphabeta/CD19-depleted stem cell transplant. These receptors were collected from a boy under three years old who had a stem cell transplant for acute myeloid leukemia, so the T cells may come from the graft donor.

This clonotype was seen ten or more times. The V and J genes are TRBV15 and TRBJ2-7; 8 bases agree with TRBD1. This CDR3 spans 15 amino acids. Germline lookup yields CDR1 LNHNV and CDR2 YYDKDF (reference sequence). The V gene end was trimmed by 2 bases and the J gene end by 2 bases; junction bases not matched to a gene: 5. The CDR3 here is CATSRSGTGPYEQYF. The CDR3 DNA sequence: TGTGCCACCAGCAGATCAGGGACAGGACCCTACGAGCAGTACTTC.

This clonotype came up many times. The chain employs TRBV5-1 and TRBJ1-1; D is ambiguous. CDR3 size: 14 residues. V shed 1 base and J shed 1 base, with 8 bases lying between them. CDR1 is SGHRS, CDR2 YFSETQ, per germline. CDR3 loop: CASSLRRPNTEAFF. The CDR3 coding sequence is TGCGCCAGCAGCTTGAGGAGACCGAACACTGAAGCTTTCTTT.

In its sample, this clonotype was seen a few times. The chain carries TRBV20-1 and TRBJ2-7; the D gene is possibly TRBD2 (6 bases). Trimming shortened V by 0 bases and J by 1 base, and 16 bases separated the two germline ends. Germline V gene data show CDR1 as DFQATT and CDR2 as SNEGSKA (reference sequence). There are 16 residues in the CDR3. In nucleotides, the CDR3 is TGCAGTGCTAGAGAGGGGGGACTCCTGAATTCCTACGAGCAGTACGTC. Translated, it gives CSAREGGLLNSYEQYV.

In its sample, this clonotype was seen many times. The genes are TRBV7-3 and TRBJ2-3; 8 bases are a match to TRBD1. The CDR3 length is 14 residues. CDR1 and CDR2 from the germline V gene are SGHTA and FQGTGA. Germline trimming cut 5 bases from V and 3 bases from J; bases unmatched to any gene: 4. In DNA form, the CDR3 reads TGTGCCAGCAGCCGGACAGGGCAAACAGATACGCAGTATTTT. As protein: CASSRTGQTDTQYF.

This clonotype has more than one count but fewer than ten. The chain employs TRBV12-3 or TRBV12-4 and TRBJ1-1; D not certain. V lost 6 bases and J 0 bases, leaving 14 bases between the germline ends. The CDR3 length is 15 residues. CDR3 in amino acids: CASSLRHTMNTEAFF. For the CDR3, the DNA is TGTGCCAGCAGCCTTCGACACACCATGAACACTGAAGCTTTCTTT.

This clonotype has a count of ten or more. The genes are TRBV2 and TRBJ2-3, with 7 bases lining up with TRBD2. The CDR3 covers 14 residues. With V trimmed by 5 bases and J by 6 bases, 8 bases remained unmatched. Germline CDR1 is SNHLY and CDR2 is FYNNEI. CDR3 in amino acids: CASSTGTKVDTQYF. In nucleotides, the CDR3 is TGTGCCAGCAGTACCGGGACTAAGGTGGATACGCAGTATTTT.

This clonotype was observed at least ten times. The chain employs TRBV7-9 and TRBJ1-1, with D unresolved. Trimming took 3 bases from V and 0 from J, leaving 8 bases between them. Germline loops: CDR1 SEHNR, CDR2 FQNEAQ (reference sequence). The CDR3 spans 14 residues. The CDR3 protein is CASSLNYVNTEAFF. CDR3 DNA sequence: TGTGCCAGCAGCTTGAATTACGTGAACACTGAAGCTTTCTTT.

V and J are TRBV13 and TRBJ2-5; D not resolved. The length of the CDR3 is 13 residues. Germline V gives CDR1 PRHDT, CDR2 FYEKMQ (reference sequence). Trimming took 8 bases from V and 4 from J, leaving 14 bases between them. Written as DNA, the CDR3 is TGTGCCAGCTGTCAAAGGTTGTTAGAGACCCAGTACTTC. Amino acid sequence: CASCQRLLETQYF. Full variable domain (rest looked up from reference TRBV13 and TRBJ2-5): AAGVIQSPRHLIKEKRETATLKCYPIPRHDTVYWYQQGPGQDPQFLISFYEKMQSDKGSIPDRFSAQQFSDYHSELNMSSLELGDSALYFCASCQRLLETQYFGPGTRLLVL.

The CDR3 here is CSAWTLYGYTF. The CDR3, as DNA: TGCAGCGCATGGACGCTCTATGGCTACACCTTC. The V call is TRBV29-1, the J call TRBJ1-2, with no clear D. The CDR3 runs to 11 residues. Germline CDR1 SQVTM, CDR2 ANQGSEA. V gave up 7 bases and J gave up 4 bases, with 10 bases separating them.

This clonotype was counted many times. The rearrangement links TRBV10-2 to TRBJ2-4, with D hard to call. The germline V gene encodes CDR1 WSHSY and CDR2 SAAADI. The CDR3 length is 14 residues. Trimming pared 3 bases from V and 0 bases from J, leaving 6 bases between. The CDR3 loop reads CASSEMGAKNIQYF. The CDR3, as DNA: TGCGCCAGCAGTGAAATGGGAGCCAAAAACATTCAGTACTTC.

CDR3 in DNA: TGTGCCAGCAGTTTACAGGGAAAACGGGAGACCCAGTACTTC. Translated: CASSLQGKRETQYF. The chain joins TRBV28 to TRBJ2-5; weak D call: TRBD1 (5 bases). The CDR3 loop spans 14 amino acids. Germline CDR1 and CDR2: MDHEN and SYDVKM. The V and J ends lost 2 bases and 5 bases respectively, with 12 bases between them.

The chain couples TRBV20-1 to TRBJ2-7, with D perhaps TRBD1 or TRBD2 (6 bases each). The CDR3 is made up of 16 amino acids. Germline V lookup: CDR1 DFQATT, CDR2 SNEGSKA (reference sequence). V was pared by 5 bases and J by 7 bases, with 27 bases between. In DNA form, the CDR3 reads TGCAGTGCTTACCCTCATGGGGGGCGACTATTGGGGGAGCAGTACGTC. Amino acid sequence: CSAYPHGGRLLGEQYV.

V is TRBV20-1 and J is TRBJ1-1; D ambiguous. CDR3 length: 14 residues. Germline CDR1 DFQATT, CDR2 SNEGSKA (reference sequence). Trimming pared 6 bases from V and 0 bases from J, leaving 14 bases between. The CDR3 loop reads CSATARRVNTEAFF. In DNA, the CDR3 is TGCAGTGCCACTGCGCGTAGGGTGAACACTGAAGCTTTCTTT.

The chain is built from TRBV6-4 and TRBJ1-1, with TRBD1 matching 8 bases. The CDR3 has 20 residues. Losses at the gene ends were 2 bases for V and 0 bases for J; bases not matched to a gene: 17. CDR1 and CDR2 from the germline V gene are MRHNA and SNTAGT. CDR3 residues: CASSDLLPDREGPLNTEAFF. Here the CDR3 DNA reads TGTGCCAGCAGTGACCTACTCCCGGACAGGGAGGGACCCTTGAACACTGAAGCTTTCTTT.

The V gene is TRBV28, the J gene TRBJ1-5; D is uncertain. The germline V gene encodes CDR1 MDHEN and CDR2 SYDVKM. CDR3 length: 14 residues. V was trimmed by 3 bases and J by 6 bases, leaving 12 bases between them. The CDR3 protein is CASSLAGVVQPQHF. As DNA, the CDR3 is TGTGCCAGCAGTTTGGCCGGGGTCGTTCAGCCCCAGCATTTT.

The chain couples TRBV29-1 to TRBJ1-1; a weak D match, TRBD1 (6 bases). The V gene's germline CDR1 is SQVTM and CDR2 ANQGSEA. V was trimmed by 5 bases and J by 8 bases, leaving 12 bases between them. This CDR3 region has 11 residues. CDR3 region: CSVIPGAEAFF. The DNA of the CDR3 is TGCAGCGTTATCCCAGGGGCCGAAGCTTTCTTT.

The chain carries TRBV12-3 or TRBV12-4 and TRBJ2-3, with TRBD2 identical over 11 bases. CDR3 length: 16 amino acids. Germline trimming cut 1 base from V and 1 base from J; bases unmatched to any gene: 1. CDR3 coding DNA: TGTGCCAGCAGTTTAGTACTAGCGGGGGGCACAGATACGCAGTATTTT. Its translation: CASSLVLAGGTDTQYF.

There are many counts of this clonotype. The DNA for the CDR3 is TGTGCCAGCAGCTTGGTTGCAGCACAAGAGACCCAGTACTTC. This encodes CASSLVAAQETQYF. The V and J genes are TRBV5-6 and TRBJ2-5, with no clear D. The germline V gene encodes CDR1 SGHDT and CDR2 YYEEEE. CDR3 length equals 14 residues. Deletions cut 0 bases from V and 2 bases from J, with 8 bases between.

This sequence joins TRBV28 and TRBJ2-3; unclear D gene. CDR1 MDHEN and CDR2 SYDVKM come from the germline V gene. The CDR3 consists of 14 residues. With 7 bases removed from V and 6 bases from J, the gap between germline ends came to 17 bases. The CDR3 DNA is TGTGCCAGCATCGGACGGGTCACCGTGGATACGCAGTATTTT. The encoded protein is CASIGRVTVDTQYF.

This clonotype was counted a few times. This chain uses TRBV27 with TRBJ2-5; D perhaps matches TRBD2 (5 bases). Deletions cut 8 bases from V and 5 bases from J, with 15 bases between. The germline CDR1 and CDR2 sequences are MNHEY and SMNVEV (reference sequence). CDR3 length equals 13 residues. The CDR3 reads CASLDFGGETQYF. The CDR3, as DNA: TGTGCCAGCCTCGATTTTGGCGGGGAGACCCAGTACTTC.

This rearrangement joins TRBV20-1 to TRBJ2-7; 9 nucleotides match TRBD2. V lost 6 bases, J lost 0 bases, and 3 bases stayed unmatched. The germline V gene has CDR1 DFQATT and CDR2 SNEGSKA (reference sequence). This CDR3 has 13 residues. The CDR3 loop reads CSAGGGDSYEQYF. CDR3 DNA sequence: TGCAGTGCGGGCGGGGGGGACTCCTACGAGCAGTACTTC.

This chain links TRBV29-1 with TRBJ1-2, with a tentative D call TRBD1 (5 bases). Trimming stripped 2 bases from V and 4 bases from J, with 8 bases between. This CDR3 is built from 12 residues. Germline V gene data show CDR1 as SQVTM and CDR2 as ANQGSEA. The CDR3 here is CSVERGSYGYTF. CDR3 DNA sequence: TGCAGCGTTGAAAGGGGTTCCTATGGCTACACCTTC.

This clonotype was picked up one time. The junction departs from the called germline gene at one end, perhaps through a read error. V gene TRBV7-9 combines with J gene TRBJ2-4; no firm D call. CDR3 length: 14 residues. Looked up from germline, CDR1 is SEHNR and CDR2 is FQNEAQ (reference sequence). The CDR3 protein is CASSLALQKNIQHF. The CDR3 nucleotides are TGTGCCAGCAGCTTAGCGCTGCAGAAAAACATTCAGCACTTC.

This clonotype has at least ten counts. In nucleotides, the CDR3 is TGTGCCAGCAGCTTAACTCCTGCCGGGACCGACGCCTACAATGAGCAGTTCTTC. Translated: CASSLTPAGTDAYNEQFF. The rearrangement uses TRBV7-3 and TRBJ2-1, with D possibly being TRBD1 or TRBD2 (5 bases each). With 0 bases removed from V and 2 bases from J, the gap between germline ends came to 17 bases. The CDR3 has 18 amino acids. The germline V gene has CDR1 SGHTA and CDR2 FQGTGA.

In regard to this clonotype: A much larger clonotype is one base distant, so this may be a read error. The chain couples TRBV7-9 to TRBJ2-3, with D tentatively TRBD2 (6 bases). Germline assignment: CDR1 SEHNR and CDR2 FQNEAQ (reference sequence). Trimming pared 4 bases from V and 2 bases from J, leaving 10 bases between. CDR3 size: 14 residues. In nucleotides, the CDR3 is TGTGCCAGCAGCTGGGGGAGGTCCACAGATACGCAGTATTTT. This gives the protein CASSWGRSTDTQYF.